This passage covers 9 T cell receptor beta chains from one sample sequenced in a study of vaccination and CD4 T cells after COVID-19. The antigens for these receptors are not known. Cultured CD4+ T cells had their DNA profiled by the Oncomine TCR Beta short-read assay. Using its own MiXCR run on the PCR reads, TCRdb lists one record per CDR3 protein. The sample includes approximately 15,000 distinct CDR3 sequences, approximately 50% seen only once; the top ten take over 9%. Described treatment: approximately 10-day PBMC culture with coronavirus spike peptide pools or control peptides (ViraFEST assay). Input material: CD4+ T cells from blood, cultured in vitro. The receptors shown here come from a human donor who had recovered from COVID-19.

The rearrangement uses TRBV6-2 or TRBV6-3 and TRBJ2-5; D uncertain. Germline lookup yields CDR1 MNHEY and CDR2 SVGEGT. The CDR3 is made up of 12 amino acids. With 0 bases removed from V and 5 bases from J, the gap between germline ends came to 4 bases. CDR3 sequence (DNA): TGTGCCAGCAGTTACTCGGCCGAGACCCAGTACTTC. Protein sequence: CASSYSAETQYF.

This clonotype appeared a few times. The chain is built from TRBV7-2 and TRBJ2-1; D may be TRBD2 (5 bases). This CDR3 spans 13 amino acids. The germline V and J ends were trimmed by 10 bases and 2 bases, with 12 bases remaining between them. Germline V gene data show CDR1 as SGHTA and CDR2 as FQGNSA. The CDR3 DNA is TGTGCCACTAGGGCTAGCACCTACAATGAGCAGTTCTTC. Its protein is CATRASTYNEQFF.

The chain joins TRBV20-1 to TRBJ2-1, with no clear D. In germline, CDR1 is DFQATT, CDR2 SNEGSKA (reference sequence). Trimming took 3 bases from V and 0 from J, leaving 12 bases between them. The CDR3 contains 15 residues. The CDR3 nucleotides read TGCAGTGCTAGTTCGGGCCAGTCCTCCTACAATGAGCAGTTCTTC. It yields the protein CSASSGQSSYNEQFF.

Regarding this clonotype: An end of the junction differs from the germline gene, which may be a read error. The rearrangement joins TRBV2 to TRBJ2-1; 11 bases match TRBD2. The CDR3 spans 17 residues. Germline assignment: CDR1 SNHLY and CDR2 FYNNEI. The DNA for the CDR3 is TGTGCCAGCAGGGAAGGTTTGACTAGCGGGATGTACAATGAGCAGTTCTTC. This gives the protein CASREGLTSGMYNEQFF.

The chain carries TRBV29-1 and TRBJ1-4; weak D call: TRBD1 (5 bases). The CDR3 sequence is 15 residues long. V lost 3 bases to trimming and J lost 8 bases, with 19 bases between them. Germline values: CDR1 SQVTM, CDR2 ANQGSEA. The CDR3 DNA reads as TGCAGCGTTGATCCGCCCGGGGCCGTGAGGGAAAAACTGTTTTTT. Residues: CSVDPPGAVREKLFF.

The chain recombines TRBV6-1 with TRBJ1-6; D might be TRBD1 (6 bases). Germline CDR1 MNHNS, CDR2 SASEGT. With 11 bases removed from V and 6 bases from J, the gap between germline ends came to 23 bases. The CDR3 sequence is 16 residues long. Here the CDR3 reads CAAGGGSGAGNSPLHF. The CDR3 coding sequence is TGTGCCGCTGGAGGGGGATCGGGGGCTGGTAATTCACCCCTCCACTTT.

CDR3 amino acids: CASSSSGRVYEQYF. CDR3 coding DNA: TGTGCCAGCAGCTCGAGCGGGAGGGTCTACGAGCAGTACTTC. The V call is TRBV11-3, the J call TRBJ2-7, with 10 bases aligning to TRBD2. J was trimmed by 3 bases and V by 4 bases; bases with no gene match: 3. The CDR3 covers 14 residues. Per germline, CDR1 SGHNT and CDR2 YENEEA.

This sequence joins TRBV12-3 or TRBV12-4 and TRBJ1-2, with 7 bases aligning to TRBD1. J gave up 6 bases and V 5 bases, and 9 bases lay outside the gene matches. The CDR3 loop spans 14 amino acids. The CDR3 coding sequence is TGTGCCAGCAGTCTAAGACAGGGCAGAAATGGCTACACCTTC. The encoded protein is CASSLRQGRNGYTF.

The chain combines TRBV19 with TRBJ1-1; a weak D match, TRBD1 (5 bases). The V gene lost 7 bases and the J gene lost 0 bases, with 12 bases spanning the gap. Germline CDR1 is LNHDA and CDR2 is SQIVND (reference sequence). This CDR3 has 14 residues. The CDR3 is CASKGIAVNTEAFF. The CDR3 DNA reads TGTGCCAGTAAGGGGATTGCAGTGAACACTGAAGCTTTCTTT.